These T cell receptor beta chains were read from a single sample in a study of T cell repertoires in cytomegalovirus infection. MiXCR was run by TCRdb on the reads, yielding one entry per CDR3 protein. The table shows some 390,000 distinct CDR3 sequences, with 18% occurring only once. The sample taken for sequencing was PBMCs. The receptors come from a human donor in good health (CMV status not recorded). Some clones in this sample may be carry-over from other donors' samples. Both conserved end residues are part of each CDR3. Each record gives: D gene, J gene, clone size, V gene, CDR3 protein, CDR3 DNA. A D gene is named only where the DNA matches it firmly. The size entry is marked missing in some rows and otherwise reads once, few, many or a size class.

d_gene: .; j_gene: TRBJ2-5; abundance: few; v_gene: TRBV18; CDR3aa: CASSPSTPGMETQYF; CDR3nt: TGTGCCAGCTCACCTTCGACACCGGGCATGGAGACCCAGTACTTC
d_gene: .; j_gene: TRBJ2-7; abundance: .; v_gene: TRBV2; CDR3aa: CASSGTATFYEQYF; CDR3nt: TGTGCCAGCAGTGGGACAGCTACGTTCTACGAGCAGTACTTC
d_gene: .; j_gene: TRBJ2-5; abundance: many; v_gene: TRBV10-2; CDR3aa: CASSEVLKETQYF; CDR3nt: TGCGCCAGCAGTGAGGTCCTCAAAGAGACCCAGTACTTC
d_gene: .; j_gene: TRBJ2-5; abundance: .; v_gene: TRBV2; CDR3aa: CASSVYRVPKETQYF; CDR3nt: TGTGCCAGCAGTGTATATAGAGTTCCCAAAGAGACCCAGTACTTC
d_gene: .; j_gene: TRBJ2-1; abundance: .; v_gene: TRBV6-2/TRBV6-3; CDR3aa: CASSYRPSSYNEQFF; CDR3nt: TGTGCCAGCAGTTACCGGCCGAGCTCCTACAATGAGCAGTTCTTC
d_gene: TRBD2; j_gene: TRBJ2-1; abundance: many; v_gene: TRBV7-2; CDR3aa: CASSLWASGTYNEQFF; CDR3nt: TGTGCCAGCAGCCTCTGGGCTAGCGGGACCTACAATGAGCAGTTCTTC
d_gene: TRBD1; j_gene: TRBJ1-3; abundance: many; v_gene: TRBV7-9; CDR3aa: CASSLGTGGNTIYF; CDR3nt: TGTGCCAGCAGCTTAGGGACAGGCGGAAACACCATATATTTT
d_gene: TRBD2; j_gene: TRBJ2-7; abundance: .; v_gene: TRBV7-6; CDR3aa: CASSSPRGGGEQYF; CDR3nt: TGTGCCAGCAGCTCCCCCCGGGGGGGCGGCGAGCAGTACTTC
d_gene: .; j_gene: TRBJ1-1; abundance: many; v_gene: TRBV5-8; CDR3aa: CASSLVWGTEAFF; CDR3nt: TGTGCCAGCAGCTTGGTGTGGGGGACTGAAGCTTTCTTT
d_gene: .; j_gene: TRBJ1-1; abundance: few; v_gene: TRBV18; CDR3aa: CASSVTTEAGEAFF; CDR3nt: TGTGCCAGCTCAGTAACCACAGAGGCAGGTGAAGCTTTCTTT
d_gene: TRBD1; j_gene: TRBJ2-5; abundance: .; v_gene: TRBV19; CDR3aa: CASSWISGTGETQYF; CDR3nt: TGTGCCAGTAGCTGGATCTCCGGGACAGGGGAGACCCAGTACTTC
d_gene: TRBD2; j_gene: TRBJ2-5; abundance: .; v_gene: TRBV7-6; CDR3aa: CASSLIAGGSGGQETQYF; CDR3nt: TGTGCCAGCAGCTTAATAGCGGGAGGCTCGGGTGGTCAAGAGACCCAGTACTTC
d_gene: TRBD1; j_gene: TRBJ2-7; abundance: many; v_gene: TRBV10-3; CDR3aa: CAISESTRRAGQGHEQYF; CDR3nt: TGTGCCATCAGTGAGTCGACTCGGAGGGCTGGACAGGGACACGAGCAGTACTTC
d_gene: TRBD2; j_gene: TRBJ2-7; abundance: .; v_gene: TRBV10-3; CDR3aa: CAIRGGTSPYEQYF; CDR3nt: TGTGCCATCAGGGGGGGGACTAGCCCCTACGAGCAGTACTTC
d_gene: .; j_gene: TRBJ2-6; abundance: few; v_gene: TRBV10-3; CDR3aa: CAISSSSGANVLTF; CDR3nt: TGTGCCATCAGTTCCAGCTCTGGGGCCAACGTCCTGACTTTC
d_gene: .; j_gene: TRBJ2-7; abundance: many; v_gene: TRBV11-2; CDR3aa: CASSLLGLSYEQYF; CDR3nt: TGTGCCAGCAGCTTATTAGGGTTATCCTACGAGCAGTACTTC
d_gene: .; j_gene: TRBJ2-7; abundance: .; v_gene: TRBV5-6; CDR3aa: CASSFTGPFEQYF; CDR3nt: TGTGCCAGCAGCTTCACGGGACCTTTCGAGCAGTACTTC
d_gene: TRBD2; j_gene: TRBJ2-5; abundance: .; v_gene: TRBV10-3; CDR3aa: CAISGHSGGPETQYF; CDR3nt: TGTGCCATCAGTGGACATAGCGGGGGACCAGAGACCCAGTACTTC
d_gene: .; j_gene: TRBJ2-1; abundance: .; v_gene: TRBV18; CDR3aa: CASSPGSHYWGNEQFF; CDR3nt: TGTGCCAGCTCCCCCGGGAGTCATTATTGGGGCAATGAGCAGTTCTTC
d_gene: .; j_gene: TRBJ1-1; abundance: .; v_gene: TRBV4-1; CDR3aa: CASSQTGPGDAEAFF; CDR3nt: TGCGCCAGCAGCCAAACCGGGCCCGGGGACGCTGAAGCTTTCTTT
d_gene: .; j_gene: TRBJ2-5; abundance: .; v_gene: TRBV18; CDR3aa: CASSEGRRLAETQYF; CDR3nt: TGTGCCAGCTCAGAGGGCAGGAGACTTGCCGAGACCCAGTACTTC
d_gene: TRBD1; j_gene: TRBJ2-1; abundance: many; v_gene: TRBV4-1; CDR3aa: CASSLLGTAYNEQFF; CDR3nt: TGCGCCAGCAGCCTCCTCGGGACAGCCTACAATGAGCAGTTCTTC
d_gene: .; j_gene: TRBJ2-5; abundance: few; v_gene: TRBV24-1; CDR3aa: CATSDLTGETQYF; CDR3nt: TGTGCCACCAGTGACCTGACTGGGGAGACCCAGTACTTC
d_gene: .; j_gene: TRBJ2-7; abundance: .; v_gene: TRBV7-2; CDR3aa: CASTPVMGVLSYEQYF; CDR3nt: TGTGCCAGCACCCCTGTAATGGGGGTTCTCTCCTACGAGCAGTACTTC
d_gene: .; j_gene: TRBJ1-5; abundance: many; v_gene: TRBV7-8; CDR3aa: CASTAGWNQPQHF; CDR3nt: TGTGCCAGCACCGCAGGGTGGAATCAGCCCCAGCATTTT
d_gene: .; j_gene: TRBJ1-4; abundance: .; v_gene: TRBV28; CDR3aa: CASRSILGFLFF; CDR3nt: TGTGCCAGCAGATCCATTCTGGGTTTTCTGTTTTTT
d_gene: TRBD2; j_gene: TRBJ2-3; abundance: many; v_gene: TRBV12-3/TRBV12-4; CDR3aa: CASSVLAGGMDTQYF; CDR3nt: TGTGCCAGCAGTGTACTAGCGGGAGGGATGGATACGCAGTATTTT
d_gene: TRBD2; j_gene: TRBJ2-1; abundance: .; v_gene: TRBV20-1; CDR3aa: CSATWGGARRGEQFF; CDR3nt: TGCAGTGCTACCTGGGGGGGAGCGCGTCGGGGTGAGCAGTTCTTC
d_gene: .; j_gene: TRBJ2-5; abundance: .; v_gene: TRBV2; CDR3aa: CASKNSAQETQYF; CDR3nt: TGTGCCAGCAAAAACAGCGCCCAAGAGACCCAGTACTTC
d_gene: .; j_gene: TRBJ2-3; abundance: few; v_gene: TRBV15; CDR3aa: CATSRTTLWTGLDTQYF; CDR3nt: TGTGCCACCAGCAGAACTACCCTATGGACGGGTCTAGATACGCAGTATTTT
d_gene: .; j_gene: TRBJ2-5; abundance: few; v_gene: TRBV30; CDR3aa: CACYEETQYF; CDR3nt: TGTGCCTGCTATGAAGAGACCCAGTACTTC